A single sample is the source of the 24 T cell receptor beta chains below, sequenced in a study of blood T cell repertoires in COVID-19. The assay was immunoSEQ multiplex PCR, and TCRdb's table has in-frame clones only and misses some. The sample lists 100,000 to 120,000 clones; 75% to 85% were seen once. Sequenced sample: peripheral blood. The receptor source for this set is an older woman with acute or convalescent COVID-19.

The gene calls are TRBV29-1 and TRBJ1-2; D unresolved. Trimming left V 7 bases short and J 6 bases short, with 18 bases between. Germline V gene data show CDR1 as SQVTM and CDR2 as ANQGSEA. CDR3 length: 13 residues. The CDR3 loop is CSGETVYGDGYTF. CDR3 in DNA: TGCAGCGGCGAAACGGTTTACGGTGATGGCTACACCTTC.

The chain couples TRBV28 to TRBJ1-2; 9 positions match TRBD1. This CDR3 comprises 13 residues. Unmatched junction bases numbered 2, after V lost 7 bases and J lost 2 bases. Germline V lookup: CDR1 MDHEN, CDR2 SYDVKM. The CDR3: CASITGGNYGYTF. The CDR3, as DNA: TGTGCCAGCATCACAGGGGGCAACTATGGCTACACCTTC.

This clone was detected only once. V gene TRBV27 combines with J gene TRBJ1-5, with D maybe TRBD1 (5 bases). The V end was cut by 5 bases, the J end by 2 bases, with 13 bases between. The CDR3 has 15 amino acids. Germline loops: CDR1 MNHEY, CDR2 SMNVEV (reference sequence). This CDR3 reads CASSPPGGGNQPQHF. In DNA, the CDR3 is TGTGCCAGCAGTCCCCCCGGGGGAGGCAATCAGCCCCAGCATTTT.

This clone was seen more than once but under ten times. This chain joins TRBV2 and TRBJ2-1, with TRBD1 identical over 8 bases. The CDR3 runs to 15 residues. V lost 7 bases to trimming and J lost 9 bases; unmatched junction nucleotides: 14. The V gene's germline CDR1 is SNHLY and CDR2 FYNNEI. The CDR3 reads CASTPGTGFRGEQFF. CDR3 bases: TGTGCCAGCACCCCCGGGACAGGATTTCGGGGTGAGCAGTTCTTC.

This clone came up a few times. This chain connects TRBV19 to TRBJ1-5, with TRBD1 matching 9 bases. CDR1 is LNHDA and CDR2 is SQIVND in the germline V gene (reference sequence). The CDR3 length is 16 residues. V shed 5 bases and J 6 bases; nucleotides not matched to a gene: 11. The CDR3 loop is CASSGLWTGVTQPQHF. The DNA for the CDR3 is TGTGCCAGTAGTGGATTGTGGACAGGGGTTACTCAGCCCCAGCATTTT.

The rearrangement joins TRBV7-2 to TRBJ2-3; 8 nucleotides line up with TRBD1. Trimming at V came to 5 bases and at J to 5 bases, leaving 6 bases not matched to a gene. This CDR3 contains 14 residues. The germline gives CDR1 SGHTA, CDR2 FQGNSA. CDR3 bases: TGTGCCAGCAGCCCCGGGGACAGGAGAGATACGCAGTATTTT. Encoded protein: CASSPGDRRDTQYF.

V is TRBV19 and J is TRBJ2-7, with TRBD1 as a possible D gene (7 bases). Trimming left V 6 bases short and J 3 bases short, with 15 bases between. CDR3 length: 14 residues. Germline CDR1 and CDR2: LNHDA and SQIVND (reference sequence). The CDR3 coding sequence is TGTGCCAGTAGGGCGCAGGGGGGTGGCTACGAGCAGTACTTC. Translated, it gives CASRAQGGGYEQYF.

The chain carries TRBV4-2 and TRBJ1-4, with 9 bases fitting TRBD1. The V gene end was trimmed by 6 bases and the J gene end by 1 base; junction bases not matched to a gene: 12. This CDR3 contains 18 residues. Germline assignment: CDR1 LGHNA and CDR2 YNFKEQ. The CDR3 loop reads CASRRTPGQGLTNEKLFF. The CDR3 DNA reads as TGTGCCAGCAGACGTACACCGGGACAGGGACTAACTAATGAAAAACTGTTTTTT.

This chain uses TRBV6-5 with TRBJ1-1; D gene ambiguous. The CDR3 runs to 15 residues. Germline V gene sequence: CDR1 MNHEY, CDR2 SVGAGI. Trimming cost V 2 bases and J 5 bases, with 15 bases left between them. The CDR3 protein is CASSYTPYGGTEAFF. The CDR3, as DNA: TGTGCCAGCAGTTACACGCCATACGGAGGAACTGAAGCTTTCTTT.

The gene calls are TRBV24-1 and TRBJ2-7; tentatively, D is TRBD1 (6 bases). The length of the CDR3 is 15 residues. CDR1 is KGHDR, CDR2 SFDVKD, per germline. V shed 2 bases and J shed 6 bases, with 16 bases lying between them. The chain's CDR3 is CATSDSATGSPEQYF. The DNA for the CDR3 is TGTGCCACCAGTGATTCAGCCACAGGGAGCCCCGAGCAGTACTTC.

The CDR3 spells CASSQAGKGNEQFF. Here the CDR3 DNA reads TGTGCCAGCTCTCAAGCGGGGAAGGGGAATGAGCAGTTCTTC. V is TRBV28 and J is TRBJ2-1; 7 bases agree with TRBD2. J gave up 7 bases and V 8 bases, and 11 bases lay outside the gene matches. Germline V gives CDR1 MDHEN, CDR2 SYDVKM. The CDR3 is made up of 14 amino acids.

The sample holds one count of this clone. This chain connects TRBV24-1 to TRBJ1-2; D gene ambiguous. This CDR3 has 14 amino acids. In germline, CDR1 is KGHDR, CDR2 SFDVKD. V was cut by 1 base and J by 2 bases, with 7 bases left in between. In nucleotides, the CDR3 is TGTGCCACCAGTGATTTATGGCAGAACTATGGCTACACCTTC. Its protein product is CATSDLWQNYGYTF.

The V and J genes are TRBV5-1 and TRBJ2-3, with 7 bases matching TRBD2. This CDR3 contains 15 residues. Trimming removed 2 bases from V and 0 bases from J; junction bases left unmatched: 3. From germline, CDR1 is SGHRS and CDR2 YFSETQ. DNA for the CDR3: TGCGCCAGCAGCTTTGCGGGACTAAGCACAGATACGCAGTATTTT. It codes for CASSFAGLSTDTQYF.

The rearrangement links TRBV12-3 or TRBV12-4 to TRBJ1-1; 7 nucleotides match TRBD1. The CDR3 totals 13 residues. With 7 bases clipped from V and 5 bases from J, the junction kept 7 bases outside the gene matches. CDR3 amino acids: CASNPTGETEAFF. The DNA for the CDR3 is TGTGCCAGCAACCCTACAGGGGAGACTGAAGCTTTCTTT.

The rearrangement uses TRBV10-3 and TRBJ2-7; no firm D call. The germline V and J ends were trimmed by 3 bases and 3 bases, with 3 bases remaining between them. Germline CDR1 ENHRY, CDR2 SYGVKD. The CDR3 consists of 11 residues. The CDR3 loop reads CAISDRYEQYF. The CDR3 coding sequence is TGTGCCATCAGTGACCGCTACGAGCAGTACTTC.

This chain joins TRBV27 and TRBJ2-5; TRBD1 might be the D (5 bases). Between the trimmed V and J ends, which lost 6 bases and 1 base, there was a span of 18 bases. Germline V gene lookup returns CDR1 MNHEY and CDR2 SMNVEV (reference sequence). The CDR3 totals 16 residues. DNA of the CDR3: TGTGCCAGCAGGAGAGCATGGGGCAGATTCCAAGAGACCCAGTACTTC. Translated, it gives CASRRAWGRFQETQYF.

This chain links TRBV15 with TRBJ2-2, with 8 bases fitting TRBD2. The CDR3 loop spans 19 amino acids. The germline CDR1 and CDR2 sequences are LNHNV and YYDKDF (reference sequence). The V segment lost 3 bases and the J segment 5 bases; nucleotides outside the gene matches: 17. The CDR3 spells CATSSSGLDVTVGTGELFF. In DNA, the CDR3 is TGTGCCACCAGCAGCTCGGGACTAGACGTTACGGTGGGGACCGGGGAGCTGTTTTTT. The full variable domain, its missing parts supplied by reference TRBV15 and TRBJ2-2, is DAMVIQNPRYQVTQFGKPVTLSCSQTLNHNVMYWYQQKSSQAPKLLFHYYDKDFNNEADTPDNFQSRRPNTSFCFLDIRSPGLGDTAMYLCATSSSGLDVTVGTGELFFGEGSRLTVL.

This sequence joins TRBV24-1 and TRBJ2-3, with 7 bases matching TRBD2. The CDR3 spans 16 residues. V lost 0 bases to trimming and J lost 3 bases; unmatched junction nucleotides: 5. The germline CDR1 and CDR2 sequences are KGHDR and SFDVKD. The CDR3 DNA reads as TGTGCCACCAGTGATTTGTCGAGCGGGAATACAGATACGCAGTATTTT. Translating it yields CATSDLSSGNTDTQYF.

CDR3 in amino acids: CASSVEGGAGNSPLHF. DNA for the CDR3: TGTGCCAGCAGCGTAGAGGGGGGGGCCGGTAATTCACCCCTCCACTTT. The gene calls are TRBV9 and TRBJ1-6; D might be TRBD1 (6 bases). CDR1 SGDLS and CDR2 YYNGEE come from the germline V gene. V gave up 0 bases and J gave up 6 bases, with 13 bases separating them. The length of the CDR3 is 16 residues.

This chain uses TRBV6-5 with TRBJ1-1; D is possibly TRBD1 (5 bases). The ends were cut back, 6 bases at V and 7 bases at J, with 15 bases in the middle. The CDR3 covers 13 residues. Germline loops: CDR1 MNHEY, CDR2 SVGAGI. The CDR3 DNA is TGTGCCAGCAGCACGGAATACAGGAGTGAAGCTTTCTTT. Its translation is CASSTEYRSEAFF.

This rearrangement joins TRBV11-3 to TRBJ1-3; the D gene is possibly TRBD1 (6 bases). The CDR3 length is 16 residues. The germline CDR1 and CDR2 sequences are SGHNT and YENEEA. The V and J ends lost 5 bases and 0 bases respectively, with 14 bases between them. DNA of the CDR3: TGTGCCAGCAGCCCATCGGTGGGACACTCTGGAAACACCATATATTTT. Amino acid sequence: CASSPSVGHSGNTIYF.

The chain is built from TRBV5-4 and TRBJ1-1; 7 bases line up with TRBD1. After removal of 0 bases from V and 2 bases from J, the junction contained 4 bases not matched to a gene. Germline CDR1 and CDR2: SGHNT and YYREEE (reference sequence). The CDR3 is 15 residues long. This CDR3 reads CASSLGTGGNTEAFF. In DNA form, the CDR3 reads TGTGCCAGCAGCTTGGGGACAGGAGGCAACACTGAAGCTTTCTTT.

This clone has a handful of counts. The chain couples TRBV29-1 to TRBJ1-1, with D possibly being TRBD1 (5 bases). The CDR3 spans 14 residues. Trimming left V 4 bases short and J 3 bases short, with 15 bases between. Germline CDR1 is SQVTM and CDR2 is ANQGSEA. The chain's CDR3 is CSVATQALDTEAFF. The CDR3 DNA reads TGCAGCGTTGCTACACAGGCACTGGACACTGAAGCTTTCTTT.

V is TRBV11-2 and J is TRBJ2-7; 8 positions agree with TRBD2. The CDR3 has 16 residues. J lost 3 bases, V lost 5 bases, and 12 bases had no gene match. The germline gives CDR1 SGHAT, CDR2 FQNNGV. The CDR3 nucleotides read TGTGCCAGCAGCCCCCGCCGGGGGGGACTTAGCTACGAGCAGTACTTC. This sequence encodes CASSPRRGGLSYEQYF.